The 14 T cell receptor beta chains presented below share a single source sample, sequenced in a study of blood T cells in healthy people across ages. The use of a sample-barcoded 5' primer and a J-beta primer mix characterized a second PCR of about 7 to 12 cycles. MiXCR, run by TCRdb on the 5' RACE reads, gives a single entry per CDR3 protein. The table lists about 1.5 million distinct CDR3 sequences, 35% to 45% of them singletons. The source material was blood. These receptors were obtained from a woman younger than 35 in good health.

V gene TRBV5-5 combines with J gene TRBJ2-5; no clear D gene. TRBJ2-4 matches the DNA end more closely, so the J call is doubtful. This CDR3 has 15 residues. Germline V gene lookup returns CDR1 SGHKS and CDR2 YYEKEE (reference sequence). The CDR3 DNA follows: TGTGCCAGCACCCCAGTGGGAACAACGAGGAGCATTCAGTACTTC. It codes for CASTPVGTTRSIQYF.

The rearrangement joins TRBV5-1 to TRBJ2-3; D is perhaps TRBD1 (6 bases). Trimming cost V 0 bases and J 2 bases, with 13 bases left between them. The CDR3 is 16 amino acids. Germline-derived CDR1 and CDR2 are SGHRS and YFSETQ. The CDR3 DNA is TGCGCCAGCAGCTTGGAGAGGGGGAGTAACACAGATACGCAGTATTTT. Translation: CASSLERGSNTDTQYF.

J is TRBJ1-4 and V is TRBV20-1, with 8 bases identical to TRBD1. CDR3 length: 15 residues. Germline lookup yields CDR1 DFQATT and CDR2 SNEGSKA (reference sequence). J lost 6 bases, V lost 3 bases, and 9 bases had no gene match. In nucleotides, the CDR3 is TGCAGTGCTAGTGATCCGAGGACAGGGCATGAAAAACTGTTTTTT. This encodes CSASDPRTGHEKLFF.

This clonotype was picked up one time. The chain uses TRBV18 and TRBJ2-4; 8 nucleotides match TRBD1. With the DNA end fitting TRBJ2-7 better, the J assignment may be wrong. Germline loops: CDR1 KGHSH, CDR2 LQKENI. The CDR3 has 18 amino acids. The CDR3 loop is CASSPVFDGTGASYEQYF. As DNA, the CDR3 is TGTGCCAGCTCACCGGTCTTCGATGGGACAGGAGCATCCTACGAGCAGTACTTC.

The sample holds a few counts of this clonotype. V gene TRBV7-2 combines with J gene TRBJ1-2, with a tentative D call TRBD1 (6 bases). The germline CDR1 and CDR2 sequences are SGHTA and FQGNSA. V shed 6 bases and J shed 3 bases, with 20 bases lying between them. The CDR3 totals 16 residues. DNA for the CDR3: TGTGCCAGCAGTCCCCTCCGGGGGGCGCCGGACTATGGCTACACCTTC. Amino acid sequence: CASSPLRGAPDYGYTF.

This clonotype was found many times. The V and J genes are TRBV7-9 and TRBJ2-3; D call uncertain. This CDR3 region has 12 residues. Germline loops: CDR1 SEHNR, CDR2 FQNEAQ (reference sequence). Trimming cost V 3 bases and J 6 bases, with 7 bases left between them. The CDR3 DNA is TGTGCCAGCAGCTTGATCCGGGATACGCAGTATTTT. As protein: CASSLIRDTQYF.

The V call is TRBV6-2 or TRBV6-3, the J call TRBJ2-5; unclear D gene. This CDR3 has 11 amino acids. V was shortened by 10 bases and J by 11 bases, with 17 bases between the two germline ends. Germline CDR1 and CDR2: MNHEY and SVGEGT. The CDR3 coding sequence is TGTGCCACAGGAGTCTACAATGAGCAGTACTTC. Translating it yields CATGVYNEQYF.

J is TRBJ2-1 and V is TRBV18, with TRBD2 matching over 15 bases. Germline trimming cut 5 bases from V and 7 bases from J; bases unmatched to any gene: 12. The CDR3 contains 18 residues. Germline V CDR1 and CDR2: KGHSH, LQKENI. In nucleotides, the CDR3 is TGTGCCAGCTCATTCCGGACTAGCGGGAGGGCGAAGGCGAATGAGCAGTTCTTC. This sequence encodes CASSFRTSGRAKANEQFF. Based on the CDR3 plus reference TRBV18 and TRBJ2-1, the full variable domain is NAGVMQNPRHLVRRRGQEARLRCSPMKGHSHVYWYRQLPEEGLKFMVYLQKENIIDESGMPKERFSAEFPKEGPSILRIQQVVRGDSAAYFCASSFRTSGRAKANEQFFGPGTRLTVL.

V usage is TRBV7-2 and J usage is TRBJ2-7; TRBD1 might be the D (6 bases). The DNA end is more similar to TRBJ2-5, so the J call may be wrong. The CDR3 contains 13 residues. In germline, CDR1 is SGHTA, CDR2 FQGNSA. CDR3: CASSTRTDETQYF. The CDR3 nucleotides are TGTGCCAGCAGCACTCGGACAGACGAGACCCAGTACTTC.

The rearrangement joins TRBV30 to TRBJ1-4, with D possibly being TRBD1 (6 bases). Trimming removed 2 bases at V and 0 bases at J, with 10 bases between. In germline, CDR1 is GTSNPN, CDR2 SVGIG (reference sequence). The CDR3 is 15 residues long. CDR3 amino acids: CAWSTGGATNEKLFF. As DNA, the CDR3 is TGTGCCTGGAGTACTGGGGGCGCAACTAATGAAAAACTGTTTTTT.

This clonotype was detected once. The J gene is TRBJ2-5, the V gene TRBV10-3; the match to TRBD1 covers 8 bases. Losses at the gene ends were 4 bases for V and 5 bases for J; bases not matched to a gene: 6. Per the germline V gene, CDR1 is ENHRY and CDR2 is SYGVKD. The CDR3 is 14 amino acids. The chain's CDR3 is CAISAGQARETQYF. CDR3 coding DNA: TGTGCCATCAGTGCGGGACAGGCCCGGGAGACCCAGTACTTC.

CDR3 sequence: CASSGVFGELFF. The CDR3 DNA reads TGTGCCAGCAGTGGGGTTTTCGGGGAGCTGTTTTTT. The genes are TRBV25-1 and TRBJ2-2; no clear D. CDR1 is MGHDK and CDR2 is SYGVNS in the germline V gene. V shed 4 bases and J shed 7 bases, with 7 bases lying between them. CDR3 length equals 12 residues.

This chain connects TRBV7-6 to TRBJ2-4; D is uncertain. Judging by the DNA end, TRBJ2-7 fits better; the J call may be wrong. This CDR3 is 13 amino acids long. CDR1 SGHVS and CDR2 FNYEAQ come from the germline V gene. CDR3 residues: CASSLAASHEQYF. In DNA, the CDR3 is TGTGCCAGCAGCTTAGCGGCCAGCCACGAGCAGTACTTC.

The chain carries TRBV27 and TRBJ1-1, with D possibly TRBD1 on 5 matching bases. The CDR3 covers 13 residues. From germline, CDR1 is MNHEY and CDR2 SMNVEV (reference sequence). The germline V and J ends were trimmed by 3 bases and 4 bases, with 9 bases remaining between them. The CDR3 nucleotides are TGTGCCAGCAGTTTGATAGACAGCACTGAAGCTTTCTTT. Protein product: CASSLIDSTEAFF.